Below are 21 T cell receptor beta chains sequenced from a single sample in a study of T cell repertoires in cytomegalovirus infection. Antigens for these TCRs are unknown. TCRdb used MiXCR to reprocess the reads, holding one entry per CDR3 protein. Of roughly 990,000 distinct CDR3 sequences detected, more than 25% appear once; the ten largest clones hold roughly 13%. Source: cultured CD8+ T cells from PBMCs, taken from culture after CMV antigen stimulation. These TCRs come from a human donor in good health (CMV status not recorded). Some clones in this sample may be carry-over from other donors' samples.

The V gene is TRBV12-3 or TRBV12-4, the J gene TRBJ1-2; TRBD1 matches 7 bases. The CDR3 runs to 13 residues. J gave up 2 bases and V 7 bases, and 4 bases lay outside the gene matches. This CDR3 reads CASNLGQNYGYTF. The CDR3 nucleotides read TGTGCCAGCAACTTGGGACAGAACTATGGCTACACCTTC.

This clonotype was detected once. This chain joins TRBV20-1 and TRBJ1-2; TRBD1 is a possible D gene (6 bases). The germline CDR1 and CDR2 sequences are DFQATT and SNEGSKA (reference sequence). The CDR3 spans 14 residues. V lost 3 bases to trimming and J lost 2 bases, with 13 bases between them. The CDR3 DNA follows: TGCAGTGCTAGGGTACAGGGCTCAAACTATGGCTACACCTTC. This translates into CSARVQGSNYGYTF.

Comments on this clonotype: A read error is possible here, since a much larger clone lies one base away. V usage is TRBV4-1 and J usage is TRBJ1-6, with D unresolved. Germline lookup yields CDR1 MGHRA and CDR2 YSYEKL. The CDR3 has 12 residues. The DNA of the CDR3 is TGCGCCAGCAGCCAAGATTACTCACCCATCCACTTT. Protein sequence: CASSQDYSPIHF.

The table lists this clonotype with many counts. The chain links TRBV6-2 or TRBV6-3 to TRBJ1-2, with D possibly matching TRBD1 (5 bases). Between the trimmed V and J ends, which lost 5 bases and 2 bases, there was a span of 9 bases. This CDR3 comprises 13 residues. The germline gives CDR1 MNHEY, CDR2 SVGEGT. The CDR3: CASSPDINYGYTF. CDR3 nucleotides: TGTGCCAGCAGTCCGGACATAAACTATGGCTACACCTTC.

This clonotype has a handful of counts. DNA of the CDR3: TGTGCCAGCAGCTTCAGCAGCCAAACCTACGAGCAGTACTTC. Its protein product is CASSFSSQTYEQYF. The gene calls are TRBV7-8 and TRBJ2-7; the D is unclear. V lost 3 bases and J lost 2, with 11 bases in between. The CDR3 is 14 amino acids. CDR1 is SGHVS and CDR2 is FQNEAQ in the germline V gene.

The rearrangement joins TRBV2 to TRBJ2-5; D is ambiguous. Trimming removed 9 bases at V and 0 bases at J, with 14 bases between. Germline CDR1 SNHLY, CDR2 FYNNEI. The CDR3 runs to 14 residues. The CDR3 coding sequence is TGTGCCAGTCGATGGGGTGGGAACCAAGAGACCCAGTACTTC. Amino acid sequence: CASRWGGNQETQYF.

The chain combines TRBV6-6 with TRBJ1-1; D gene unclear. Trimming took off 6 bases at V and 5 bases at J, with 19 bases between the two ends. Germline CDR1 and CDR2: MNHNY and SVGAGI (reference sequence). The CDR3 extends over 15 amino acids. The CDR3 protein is CASSLEGGGRTEAFF. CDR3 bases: TGTGCCAGCAGCCTCGAAGGAGGAGGGAGGACTGAAGCTTTCTTT.

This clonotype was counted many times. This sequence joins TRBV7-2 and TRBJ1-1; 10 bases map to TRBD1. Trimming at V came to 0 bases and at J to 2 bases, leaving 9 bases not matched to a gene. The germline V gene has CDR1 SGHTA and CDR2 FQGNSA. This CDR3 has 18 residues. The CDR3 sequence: CASSLALGQGPVNTEAFF. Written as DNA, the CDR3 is TGTGCCAGCAGCTTAGCGTTGGGACAGGGGCCCGTTAACACTGAAGCTTTCTTT.

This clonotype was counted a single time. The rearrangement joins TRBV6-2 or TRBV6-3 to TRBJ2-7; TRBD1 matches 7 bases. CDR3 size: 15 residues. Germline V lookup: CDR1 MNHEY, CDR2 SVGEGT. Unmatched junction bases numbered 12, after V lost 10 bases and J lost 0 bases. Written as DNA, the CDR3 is TGTGCCAACATCGTTGACAGGGATGTCTCCTACGAGCAGTACTTC. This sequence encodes CANIVDRDVSYEQYF.

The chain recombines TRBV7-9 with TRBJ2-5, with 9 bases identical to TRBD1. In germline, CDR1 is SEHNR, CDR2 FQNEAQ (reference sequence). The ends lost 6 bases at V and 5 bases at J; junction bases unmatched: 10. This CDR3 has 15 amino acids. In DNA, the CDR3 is TGTGCCAGCAGGGGTTTACAGGGGGCAAGGGAGACCCAGTACTTC. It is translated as CASRGLQGARETQYF.

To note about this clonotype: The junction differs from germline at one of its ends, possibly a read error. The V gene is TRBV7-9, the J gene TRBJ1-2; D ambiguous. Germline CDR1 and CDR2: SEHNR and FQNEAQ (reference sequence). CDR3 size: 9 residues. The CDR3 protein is CASSPSGIF. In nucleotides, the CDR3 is TGTGCCAGCAGCCCCAGCGGGATCTTC.

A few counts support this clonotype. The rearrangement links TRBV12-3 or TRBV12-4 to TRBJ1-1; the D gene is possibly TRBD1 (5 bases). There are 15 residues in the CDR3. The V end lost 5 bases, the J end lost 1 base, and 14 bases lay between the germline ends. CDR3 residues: CASSPPGLPNTEAFF. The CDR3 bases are TGTGCCAGCAGTCCCCCGGGACTGCCGAACACTGAAGCTTTCTTT.

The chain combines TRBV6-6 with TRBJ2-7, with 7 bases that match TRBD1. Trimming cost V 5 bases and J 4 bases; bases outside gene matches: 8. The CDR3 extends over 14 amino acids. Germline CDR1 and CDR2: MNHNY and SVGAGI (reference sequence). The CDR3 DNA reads TGTGCCAGCAGTAGACCCGGGACAGATTACGAGCAGTACGTC. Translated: CASSRPGTDYEQYV.

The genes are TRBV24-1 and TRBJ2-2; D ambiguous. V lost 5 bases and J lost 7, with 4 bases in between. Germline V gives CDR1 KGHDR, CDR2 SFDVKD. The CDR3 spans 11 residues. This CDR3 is CATSAGGELFF. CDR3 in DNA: TGTGCCACCAGTGCGGGCGGGGAGCTGTTTTTT.

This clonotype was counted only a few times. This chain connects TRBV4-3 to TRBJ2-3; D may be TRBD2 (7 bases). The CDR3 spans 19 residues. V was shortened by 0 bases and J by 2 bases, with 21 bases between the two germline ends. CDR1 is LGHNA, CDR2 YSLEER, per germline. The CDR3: CASSQDWGPGGHTTDTQYF. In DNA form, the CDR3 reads TGCGCCAGCAGCCAAGACTGGGGTCCGGGGGGCCACACCACAGATACGCAGTATTTT.

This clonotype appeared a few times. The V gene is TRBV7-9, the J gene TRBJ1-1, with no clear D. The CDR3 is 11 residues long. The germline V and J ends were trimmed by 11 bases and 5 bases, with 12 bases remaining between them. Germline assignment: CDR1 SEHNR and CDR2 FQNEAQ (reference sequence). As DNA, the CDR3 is TGTGCCGGCCGCCGGGGTACTGAAGCTTTCTTT. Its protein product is CAGRRGTEAFF.

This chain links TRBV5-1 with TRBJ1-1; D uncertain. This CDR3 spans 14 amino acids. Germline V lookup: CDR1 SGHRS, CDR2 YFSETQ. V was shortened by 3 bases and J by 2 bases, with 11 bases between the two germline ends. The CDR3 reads CASSSPELNTEAFF. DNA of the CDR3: TGCGCCAGCAGCTCCCCTGAGCTAAACACTGAAGCTTTCTTT.

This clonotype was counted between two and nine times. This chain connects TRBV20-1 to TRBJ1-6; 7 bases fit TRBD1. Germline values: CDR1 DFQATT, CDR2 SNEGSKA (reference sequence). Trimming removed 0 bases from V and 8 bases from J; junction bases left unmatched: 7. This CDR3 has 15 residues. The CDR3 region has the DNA TGCAGTGCTAGAGATAGGGACAGCGGGGATTCACCCCTCCACTTT. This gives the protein CSARDRDSGDSPLHF.

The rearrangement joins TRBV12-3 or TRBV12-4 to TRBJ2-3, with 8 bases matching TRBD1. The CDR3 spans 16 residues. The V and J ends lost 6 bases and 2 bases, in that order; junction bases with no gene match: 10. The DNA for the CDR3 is TGTGCCAGCAGCCATTCAGGGGGCGATTACACAGATACGCAGTATTTT. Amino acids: CASSHSGGDYTDTQYF.

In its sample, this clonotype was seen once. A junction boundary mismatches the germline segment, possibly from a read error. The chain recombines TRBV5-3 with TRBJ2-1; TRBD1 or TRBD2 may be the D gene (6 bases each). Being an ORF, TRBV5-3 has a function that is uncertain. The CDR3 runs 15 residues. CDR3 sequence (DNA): TGTGCCAGCAGCTTGAATGGGGGGCCCGTGGATGAGCAGTTCTTC. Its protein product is CASSLNGGPVDEQFF.

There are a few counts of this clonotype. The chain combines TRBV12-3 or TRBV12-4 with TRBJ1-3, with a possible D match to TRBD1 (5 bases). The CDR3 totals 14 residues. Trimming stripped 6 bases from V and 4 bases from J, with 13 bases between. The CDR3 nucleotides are TGTGCCAGCAGCCGGGGCCTTCTCGGAAACACCATATATTTT. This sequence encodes CASSRGLLGNTIYF.